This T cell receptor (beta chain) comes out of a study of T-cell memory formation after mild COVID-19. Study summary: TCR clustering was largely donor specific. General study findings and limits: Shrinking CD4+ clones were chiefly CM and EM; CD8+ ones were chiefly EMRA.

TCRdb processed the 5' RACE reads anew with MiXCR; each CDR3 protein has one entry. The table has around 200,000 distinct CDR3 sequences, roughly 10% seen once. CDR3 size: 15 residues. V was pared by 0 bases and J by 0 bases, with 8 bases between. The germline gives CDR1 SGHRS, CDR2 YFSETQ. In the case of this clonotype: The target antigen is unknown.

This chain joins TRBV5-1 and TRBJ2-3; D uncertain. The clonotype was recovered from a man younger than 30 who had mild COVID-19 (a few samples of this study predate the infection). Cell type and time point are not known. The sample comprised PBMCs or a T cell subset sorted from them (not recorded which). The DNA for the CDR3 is TGCGCCAGCAGCTTGGAGGATGCTAGCACAGATACGCAGTATTTT. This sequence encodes CASSLEDASTDTQYF.